This T cell receptor beta chain was sequenced for a study of cytomegalovirus exposure and HLA in healthy donors. General observations from the study: The study flagged 150 to 200 TCR beta chains as cytomegalovirus-associated. It was reported that TCR beta sequences correctly inferred the HLA-A and HLA-B alleles for most subjects. Presence/absence analyses assumed roughly uniform sequencing depth across donors. TCR sequences were mostly rare, though some public TCRs occurred in many donors.

A word on this clone: Its antigen is currently unknown.

Germline V CDR1 and CDR2: MNHNS, SASEGT. Trimming left V 2 bases short and J 7 bases short, with 15 bases between. The CDR3 contains 15 residues. Researchers ran the PCR with 60 Vbeta and 13 Jbeta primers. Here immunoSEQ multiplex PCR was the method, and the copy in TCRdb shows in-frame clones only, minus some. The sample records about 150,000 clones, roughly 65% being singletons. This sequence was found in a man aged 55 to 70 in good health and CMV-seronegative. V and J are TRBV6-1 and TRBJ1-5; no clear D. The sequencing input was PBMCs. In nucleotides, the CDR3 is TGTGCCAGCAGTGAACCAAACACGGGAGGCCAGCCCCAGCATTTT. This encodes CASSEPNTGGQPQHF.